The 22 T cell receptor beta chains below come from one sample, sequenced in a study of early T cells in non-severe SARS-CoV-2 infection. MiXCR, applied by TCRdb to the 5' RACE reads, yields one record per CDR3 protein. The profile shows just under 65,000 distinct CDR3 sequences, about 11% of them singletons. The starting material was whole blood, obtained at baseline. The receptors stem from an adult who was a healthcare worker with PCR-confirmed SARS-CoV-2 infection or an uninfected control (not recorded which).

CDR3 in DNA: TGTGCCAGCAGCTTACAGGGGCCCCCCGTCCTGACTTTC. Translation gives CASSLQGPPVLTF. J is TRBJ2-6 and V is TRBV11-2; possible D gene TRBD1, 6 bases. V dropped 2 bases and J dropped 12 bases, with 11 bases sitting between them. Germline V gives CDR1 SGHAT, CDR2 FQNNGV. This CDR3 spans 13 amino acids. Together with reference TRBV11-2 and TRBJ2-6, the CDR3 gives the full variable domain: EAGVAQSPRYKIIEKRQSVAFWCNPISGHATLYWYQQILGQGPKLLIQFQNNGVVDDSQLPKDRFSAERLKGVDSTLKIQPAKLEDSAVYLCASSLQGPPVLTFGAGSRLTVL.

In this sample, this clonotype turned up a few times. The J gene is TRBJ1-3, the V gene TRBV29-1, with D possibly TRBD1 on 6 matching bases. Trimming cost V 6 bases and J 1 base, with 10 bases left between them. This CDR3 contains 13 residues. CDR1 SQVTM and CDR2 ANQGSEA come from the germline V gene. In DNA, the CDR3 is TGCAGCGTGGCCACAGGGTCTGGAAACACCATATATTTT. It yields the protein CSVATGSGNTIYF.

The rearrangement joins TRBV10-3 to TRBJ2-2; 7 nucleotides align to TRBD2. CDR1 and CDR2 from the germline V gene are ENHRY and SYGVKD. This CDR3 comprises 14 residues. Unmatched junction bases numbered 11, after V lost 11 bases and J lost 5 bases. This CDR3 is CASTKTGGTGELFF. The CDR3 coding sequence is TGTGCCTCTACTAAGACCGGGGGGACCGGGGAGCTGTTTTTT.

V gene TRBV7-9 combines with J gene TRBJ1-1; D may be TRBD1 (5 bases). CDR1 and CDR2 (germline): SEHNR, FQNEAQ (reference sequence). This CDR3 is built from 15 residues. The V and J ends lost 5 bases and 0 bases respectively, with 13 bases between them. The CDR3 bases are TGTGCCAGCAGCCAACCGGGACTGATGAACACTGAAGCTTTCTTT. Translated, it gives CASSQPGLMNTEAFF.

This CDR3 reads CASKQGETQYF. For the CDR3, the DNA is TGTGCCAGCAAACAGGGGGAGACCCAGTACTTC. The chain joins TRBV6-1 to TRBJ2-5; 7 bases match TRBD1. CDR3 length equals 11 residues. Germline V gene sequence: CDR1 MNHNS, CDR2 SASEGT. J was trimmed by 5 bases and V by 7 bases; bases with no gene match: 1.

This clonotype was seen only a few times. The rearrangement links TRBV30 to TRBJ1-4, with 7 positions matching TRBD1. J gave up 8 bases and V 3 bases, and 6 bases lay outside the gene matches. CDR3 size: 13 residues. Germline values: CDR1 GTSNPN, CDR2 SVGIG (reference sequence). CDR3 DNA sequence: TGTGCCTGGAGGAGGGACAGCCAAGAAAAACTGTTTTTT. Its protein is CAWRRDSQEKLFF.

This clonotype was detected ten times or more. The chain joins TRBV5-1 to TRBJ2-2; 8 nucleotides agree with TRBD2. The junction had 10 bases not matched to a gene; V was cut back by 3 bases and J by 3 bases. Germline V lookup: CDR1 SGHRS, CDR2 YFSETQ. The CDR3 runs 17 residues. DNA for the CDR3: TGCGCCAGCAGCTCCGGGACTAGAGAAGATGACACCGGGGAGCTGTTTTTT. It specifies CASSSGTREDDTGELFF.

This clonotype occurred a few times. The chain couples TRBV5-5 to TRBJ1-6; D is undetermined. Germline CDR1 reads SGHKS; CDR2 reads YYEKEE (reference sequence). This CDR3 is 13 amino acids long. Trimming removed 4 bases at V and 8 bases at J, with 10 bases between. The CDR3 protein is CASSHLTDSPLHF. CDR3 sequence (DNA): TGTGCCAGCAGCCATCTGACCGATTCACCCCTCCACTTT.

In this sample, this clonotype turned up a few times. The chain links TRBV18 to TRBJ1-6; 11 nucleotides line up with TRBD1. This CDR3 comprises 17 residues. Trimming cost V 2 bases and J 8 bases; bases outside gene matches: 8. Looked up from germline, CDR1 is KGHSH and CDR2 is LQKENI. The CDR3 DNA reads TGTGCCAGCTCACCAAGGGCCGGACAGGGGGCATATTCACCCCTCCACTTT. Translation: CASSPRAGQGAYSPLHF.

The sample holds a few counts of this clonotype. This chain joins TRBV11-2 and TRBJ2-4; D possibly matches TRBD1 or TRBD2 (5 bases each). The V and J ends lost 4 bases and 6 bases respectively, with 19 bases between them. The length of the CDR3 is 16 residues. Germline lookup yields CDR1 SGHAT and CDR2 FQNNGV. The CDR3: CASSWGSRGTSNIQYF. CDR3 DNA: TGTGCCAGCAGCTGGGGCTCGAGGGGCACATCAAACATTCAGTACTTC.

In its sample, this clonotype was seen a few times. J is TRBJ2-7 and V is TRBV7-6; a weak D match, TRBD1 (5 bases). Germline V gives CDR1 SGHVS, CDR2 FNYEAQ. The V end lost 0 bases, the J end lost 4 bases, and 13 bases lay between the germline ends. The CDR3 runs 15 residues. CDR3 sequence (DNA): TGTGCCAGCAGCTTAGCCCCGGACAAGACTTACGAGCAGTACTTC. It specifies CASSLAPDKTYEQYF.

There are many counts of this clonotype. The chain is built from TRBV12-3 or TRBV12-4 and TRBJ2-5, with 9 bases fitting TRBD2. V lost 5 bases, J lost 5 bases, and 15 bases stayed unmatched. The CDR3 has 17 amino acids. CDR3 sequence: CASSQRGSGGSRETQYF. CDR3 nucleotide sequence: TGTGCCAGCAGTCAACGGGGTAGCGGGGGCTCGAGGGAGACCCAGTACTTC.

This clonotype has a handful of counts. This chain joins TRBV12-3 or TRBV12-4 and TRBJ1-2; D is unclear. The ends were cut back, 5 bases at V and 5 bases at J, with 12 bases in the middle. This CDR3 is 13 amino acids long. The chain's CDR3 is CASSAKQGYGYTF. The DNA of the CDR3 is TGTGCCAGCAGTGCCAAGCAAGGGTATGGCTACACCTTC.

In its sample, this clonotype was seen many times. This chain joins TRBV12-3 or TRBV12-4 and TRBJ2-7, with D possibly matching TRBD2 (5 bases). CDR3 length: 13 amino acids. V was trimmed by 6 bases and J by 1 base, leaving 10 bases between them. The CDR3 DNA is TGTGCCAGCAGCCTAGCCGTATCCTACGAGCAGTACTTC. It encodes CASSLAVSYEQYF.

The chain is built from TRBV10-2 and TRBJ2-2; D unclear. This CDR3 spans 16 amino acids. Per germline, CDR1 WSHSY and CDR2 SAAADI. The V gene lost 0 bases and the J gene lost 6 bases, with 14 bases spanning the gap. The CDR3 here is CASSESLPGAAGELFF. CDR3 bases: TGCGCCAGCAGTGAGTCTCTTCCCGGCGCTGCCGGGGAGCTGTTTTTT.

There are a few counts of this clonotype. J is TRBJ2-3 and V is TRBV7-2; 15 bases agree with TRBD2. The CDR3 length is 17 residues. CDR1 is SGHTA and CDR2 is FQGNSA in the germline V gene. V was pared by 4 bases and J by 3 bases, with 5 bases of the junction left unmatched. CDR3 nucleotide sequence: TGTGCCAGCAGCTGGACTAGCGGGGGGGCCCGGACAGATACGCAGTATTTT. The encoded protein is CASSWTSGGARTDTQYF.

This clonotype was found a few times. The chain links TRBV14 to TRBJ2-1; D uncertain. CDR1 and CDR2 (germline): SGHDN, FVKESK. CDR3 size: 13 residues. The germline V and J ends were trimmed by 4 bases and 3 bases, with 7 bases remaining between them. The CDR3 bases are TGTGCCAGCAGCCCCTGGATCTACAATGAGCAGTTCTTC. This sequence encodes CASSPWIYNEQFF.

In DNA, the CDR3 is TGTGCCAGCAGCCCTGCGATAGCGGGGACAGATACGCAGTATTTT. As protein: CASSPAIAGTDTQYF. The V gene is TRBV7-8, the J gene TRBJ2-3, with TRBD2 matching 8 bases. Germline V gene sequence: CDR1 SGHVS, CDR2 FQNEAQ. There are 15 residues in the CDR3. The ends lost 5 bases at V and 3 bases at J; junction bases unmatched: 7.

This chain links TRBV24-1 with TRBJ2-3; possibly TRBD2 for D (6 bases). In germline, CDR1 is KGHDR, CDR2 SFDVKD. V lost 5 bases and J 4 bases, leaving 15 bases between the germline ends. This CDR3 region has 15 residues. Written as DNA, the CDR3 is TGTGCCACCAGTGCGGGCGGGGCTGGGGCAGATACGCAGTATTTT. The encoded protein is CATSAGGAGADTQYF.

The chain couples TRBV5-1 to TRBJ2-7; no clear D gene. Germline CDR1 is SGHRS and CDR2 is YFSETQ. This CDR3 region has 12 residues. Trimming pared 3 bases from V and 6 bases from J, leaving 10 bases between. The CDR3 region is CASSSDLREQYF. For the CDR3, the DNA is TGCGCCAGCAGCTCGGACCTGCGCGAGCAGTACTTC. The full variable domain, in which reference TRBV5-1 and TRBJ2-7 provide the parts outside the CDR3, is KAGVTQTPRYLIKTRGQQVTLSCSPISGHRSVSWYQQTPGQGLQFLFEYFSETQRNKGNFPGRFSGRQFSNSRSEMNVSTLELGDSALYLCASSSDLREQYFGPGTRLTVT.

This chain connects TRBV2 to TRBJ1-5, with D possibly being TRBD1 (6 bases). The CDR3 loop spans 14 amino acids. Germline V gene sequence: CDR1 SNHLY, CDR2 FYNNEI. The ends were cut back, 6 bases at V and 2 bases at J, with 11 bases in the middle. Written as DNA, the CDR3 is TGTGCCAGCAGGCGGGGGGCTGGCAATCAGCCCCAGCATTTT. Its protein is CASRRGAGNQPQHF.

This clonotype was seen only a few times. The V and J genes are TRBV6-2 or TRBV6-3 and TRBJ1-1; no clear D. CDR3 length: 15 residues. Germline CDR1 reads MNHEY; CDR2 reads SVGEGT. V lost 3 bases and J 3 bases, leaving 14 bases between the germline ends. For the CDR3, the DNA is TGTGCCAGCAGTTATCCGACCCTCCCGGACACTGAAGCTTTCTTT. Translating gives CASSYPTLPDTEAFF.